This T cell receptor beta chain is from a study of T cells in Graves' hyperthyroidism and ophthalmopathy. This clonotype came up many times. Its target is unknown. The CDR3 runs to 14 residues. Losses at the gene ends were 4 bases for V and 4 bases for J; bases not matched to a gene: 5. Germline V gene sequence: CDR1 SGHRS, CDR2 YFSETQ. Amplified TCR beta CDR3 regions came from RNA transcripts. When the TCR CDR3 underwent first-round RT-PCR, the HTBI primer set was used. One entry per CDR3 protein results from TCRdb running MiXCR on the multiplex PCR reads. The data contain fewer than 450,000 distinct CDR3 sequences, under 20% of them singletons. On the basis of clinical symptoms, serum thyroxine and TRAb, thyroid ultrasound and orbital computed tomography, diagnoses were made. Study-level points and caveats: The blood repertoire included most of the expanded thyroid clonotypes above 0.001.

The clonotype comes from a man aged 18 to 35 with Graves' ophthalmopathy. The chain links TRBV5-1 to TRBJ1-3; 7 positions agree with TRBD1. Specimen: blood. The CDR3 bases are TGCGCCAGCAGCACCGACAGGGTCGGAAACACCATATATTTT. Amino acids: CASSTDRVGNTIYF.